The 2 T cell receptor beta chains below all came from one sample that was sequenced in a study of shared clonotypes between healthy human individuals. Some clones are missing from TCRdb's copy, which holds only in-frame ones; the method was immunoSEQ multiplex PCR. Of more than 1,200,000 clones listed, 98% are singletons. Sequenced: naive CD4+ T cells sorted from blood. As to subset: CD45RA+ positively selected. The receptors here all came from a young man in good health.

The CDR3 nucleotides read TGTGCCAGCAGCCCAGGACTAGCGCTCGAGCAGTACTTC. Translation: CASSPGLALEQYF. J is TRBJ2-7 and V is TRBV5-4; TRBD2 aligns across 9 bases. CDR1 SGHNT and CDR2 YYREEE come from the germline V gene (reference sequence). J lost 6 bases, V lost 4 bases, and 5 bases had no gene match. The CDR3 sequence is 13 residues long.

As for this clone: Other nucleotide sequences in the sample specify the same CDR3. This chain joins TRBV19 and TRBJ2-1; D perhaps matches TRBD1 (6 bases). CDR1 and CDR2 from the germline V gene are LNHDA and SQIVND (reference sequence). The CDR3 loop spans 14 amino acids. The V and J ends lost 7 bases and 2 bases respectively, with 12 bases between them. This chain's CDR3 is CASTQGLAYNEQFF. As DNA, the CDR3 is TGTGCCAGTACCCAGGGGCTGGCCTACAATGAGCAGTTCTTC.